The 28 T cell receptor beta chains below come from one sample, sequenced in a study of T cells in Graves' hyperthyroidism and ophthalmopathy. RNA transcripts were the template for amplifying TCR beta CDR3 regions. First-round RT-PCR of the TCR CDR3 relied on the HTBI primer set. TCRdb analysed the multiplex PCR reads with MiXCR anew, one entry per CDR3 protein. The table includes about 520,000 distinct CDR3 sequences, 20% detected once. The material sequenced was blood. These receptor sequences come from a man in his late teens or twenties with Graves' hyperthyroidism.

Turning to this clonotype: The DNA is omitted, as the CDR3 cannot be located on it reliably, and the CDR3 follows TCRdb's listing. The rearrangement uses TRBV12-3 or TRBV12-4 and TRBJ2-1; whether TRBD1, the table's D call, matches the DNA was not checked. The CDR3 spans 15 amino acids, including both terminal residues. CDR3 residues: CASSFWGQGNNEQFF.

This clonotype was found a few times. Just one base apart from a much larger clone, this may be a read error. This chain connects TRBV10-3 to TRBJ1-1; D not certain. The V gene's germline CDR1 is ENHRY and CDR2 SYGVKD. This CDR3 is built from 13 residues. CDR3 sequence reads: CAIRDSMNTEACF. In nucleotides, the CDR3 is TGTGCCATCAGAGATTCTATGAACACTGAAGCTTGCTTT.

This clonotype was recorded at least ten times. The chain recombines TRBV20-1 with TRBJ1-1; tentatively, D is TRBD1 (5 bases). Trimming cost V 6 bases and J 11 bases, with 16 bases left between them. This CDR3 comprises 11 residues. Germline V gene data show CDR1 as DFQATT and CDR2 as SNEGSKA (reference sequence). The CDR3 here is CSALTSGVAFF. As DNA, the CDR3 is TGCAGTGCGTTAACATCGGGGGTCGCTTTCTTT.

Comment on this clonotype: A much larger clonotype is one base distant, so this may be a read error. A read error is likely, as this CDR3 ends without the conserved phenylalanine or tryptophan. The chain carries TRBV19 and TRBJ1-1; D is undetermined. Germline V lookup: CDR1 LNHDA, CDR2 SQIVND (reference sequence). Trimming cost V 2 bases and J 1 base, with 5 bases left between them. The CDR3 contains 13 residues. The CDR3 region is CASSIMGNTEAFL. CDR3 DNA sequence: TGTGCCAGTAGTATAATGGGGAACACTGAAGCTTTCTTG.

A few counts support this clonotype. V gene TRBV28 combines with J gene TRBJ2-2; 9 bases fit TRBD1. Germline V lookup: CDR1 MDHEN, CDR2 SYDVKM. The CDR3 runs to 15 residues. V lost 6 bases to trimming and J lost 7 bases; unmatched junction nucleotides: 9. Here the CDR3 reads CASSSGQGSVGELFF. As DNA, the CDR3 is TGTGCCAGCAGCAGCGGACAGGGGTCGGTCGGGGAGCTGTTTTTT.

This sequence joins TRBV29-1 and TRBJ2-7; maybe TRBD2 (5 bases). This CDR3 is 15 amino acids long. In germline, CDR1 is SQVTM, CDR2 ANQGSEA. With 6 bases removed from V and 0 bases from J, the gap between germline ends came to 18 bases. The CDR3 is CSVTNRTLSSYEQYF. CDR3 in DNA: TGCAGCGTAACAAATCGGACTCTCAGCTCCTACGAGCAGTACTTC.

This clonotype was observed many times. The chain carries TRBV11-1 and TRBJ2-2, with 8 positions matching TRBD2. The junction had 1 base not matched to a gene; V was cut back by 3 bases and J by 1 base. The CDR3 totals 15 residues. Germline V gene lookup returns CDR1 SGHAT and CDR2 FQDESV (reference sequence). CDR3 coding DNA: TGTGCCAGCAGCTTCCTAGCGGGGAACACCGGGGAGCTGTTTTTT. It is translated as CASSFLAGNTGELFF.

This clonotype showed up many times. The chain combines TRBV9 with TRBJ2-5, with 10 positions matching TRBD2. The germline V gene has CDR1 SGDLS and CDR2 YYNGEE. With 4 bases clipped from V and 8 bases from J, the junction kept 8 bases outside the gene matches. There are 14 residues in the CDR3. The CDR3 nucleotides read TGTGCCAGCAGCCTCGGACTAGCGGCCGGAACCCAGTACTTC. It codes for CASSLGLAAGTQYF.

The chain has TRBV20-1 and TRBJ1-3; TRBD1 matches at 7 bases. This CDR3 spans 14 amino acids. The germline V gene encodes CDR1 DFQATT and CDR2 SNEGSKA (reference sequence). The trim removed 4 bases at V and 2 bases at J, leaving 5 bases unmatched. CDR3 amino acids: CSATDRNTGNTIYF. Written as DNA, the CDR3 is TGCAGTGCTACGGACAGGAACACTGGAAACACCATATATTTT.

The chain uses TRBV7-2 and TRBJ2-7; D unclear. Trimming cost V 2 bases and J 6 bases, with 11 bases left between them. Germline CDR1 SGHTA, CDR2 FQGNSA. CDR3 length: 13 amino acids. The CDR3 DNA sequence: TGTGCCAGCAGCTTAACGCGTGGCGGCGAGCAGTACTTC. The encoded protein is CASSLTRGGEQYF.

This clonotype was counted at least ten times. This chain uses TRBV12-3 or TRBV12-4 with TRBJ2-7; D gene ambiguous. The CDR3 is made up of 12 amino acids. Deletions cut 5 bases from V and 6 bases from J, with 11 bases between. The CDR3 protein is CASSIGRTEQYF. The CDR3, as DNA: TGTGCCAGCAGTATCGGACGGACCGAGCAGTACTTC.

This chain uses TRBV27 with TRBJ1-2; D remains ambiguous. Germline loops: CDR1 MNHEY, CDR2 SMNVEV (reference sequence). V lost 2 bases and J lost 6, with 16 bases in between. The CDR3 covers 15 residues. CDR3 nucleotides: TGTGCCAGCAGTTTAGAGGAGGGTCGCTCGGATGGCTACACCTTC. Translation gives CASSLEEGRSDGYTF.

The rearrangement uses TRBV9 and TRBJ2-7; D is possibly TRBD1 (5 bases). The CDR3 has 14 amino acids. Per germline, CDR1 SGDLS and CDR2 YYNGEE. V was clipped by 4 bases and J by 4 bases, with 15 bases between them. CDR3 residues: CASSPEVGAYEQYF. The CDR3 coding sequence is TGTGCCAGCAGCCCCGAGGTTGGGGCTTACGAGCAGTACTTC. Together with reference TRBV9 and TRBJ2-7, the CDR3 gives the full variable domain: DSGVTQTPKHLITATGQRVTLRCSPRSGDLSVYWYQQSLDQGLQFLIQYYNGEERAKGNILERFSAQQFPDLHSELNLSSLELGDSALYFCASSPEVGAYEQYFGPGTRLTVT.

Many counts were recorded for this clonotype. The V and J genes are TRBV28 and TRBJ2-7, with D perhaps matching TRBD2 (6 bases). The V end was cut by 10 bases, the J end by 3 bases, with 10 bases between. This CDR3 contains 11 residues. Germline CDR1 is MDHEN and CDR2 is SYDVKM. CDR3 bases: TGTGCCACCTTGCGGGGCTACGAGCAGTACTTC. Translating gives CATLRGYEQYF.

This clonotype was recorded at least ten times. The chain employs TRBV6-1 and TRBJ1-3, with D unresolved. The CDR3 is 15 residues long. CDR1 MNHNS and CDR2 SASEGT come from the germline V gene. V was cut by 2 bases and J by 4 bases, with 12 bases left in between. This chain's CDR3 is CASSEIWVRGNTIYF. CDR3 coding DNA: TGTGCCAGCAGTGAAATCTGGGTGCGCGGAAACACCATATATTTT.

This clonotype showed up many times. The rearrangement joins TRBV20-1 to TRBJ1-1; no definite D call. Germline V gives CDR1 DFQATT, CDR2 SNEGSKA (reference sequence). The ends were cut back, 3 bases at V and 0 bases at J, with 8 bases in the middle. The CDR3 runs 13 residues. The CDR3 DNA follows: TGCAGTGCTAGCATCAAGGTGAACACTGAAGCTTTCTTT. It is translated as CSASIKVNTEAFF.

This clonotype was observed a handful of times. A much larger clone sits a single nucleotide away, making a read error possible. The V and J genes are TRBV9 and TRBJ1-1; 7 positions match TRBD1. In germline, CDR1 is SGDLS, CDR2 YYNGEE. This CDR3 is 13 amino acids long. DNA of the CDR3: TGTGCCAGCAGCCCGACAGGGTTTCCTGAATCTTTCTTT. As protein: CASSPTGFPESFF.

This clonotype was counted many times. The rearrangement joins TRBV27 to TRBJ2-2; a possible D gene is TRBD2 (6 bases). The CDR3 is 14 residues long. V was trimmed by 5 bases and J by 4 bases, leaving 11 bases between them. Germline V CDR1 and CDR2: MNHEY, SMNVEV (reference sequence). CDR3 DNA: TGTGCCAGCAGTCCGGGACTTACCACCGGGGAGCTGTTTTTT. This translates into CASSPGLTTGELFF.

This chain uses TRBV12-3 or TRBV12-4 with TRBJ2-7; TRBD2 matches at 7 bases. The CDR3 covers 15 residues. V was clipped by 5 bases and J by 1 base; unmatched bases: 8. CDR3 bases: TGTGCCAGCAGTCCGCAACTAGCGCGGTCCTACGAGCAGTACTTC. Protein sequence: CASSPQLARSYEQYF.

The genes are TRBV28 and TRBJ2-7; TRBD2 might be the D (6 bases). Trimming took off 8 bases at V and 2 bases at J, with 13 bases between the two ends. The germline gives CDR1 MDHEN, CDR2 SYDVKM. The CDR3 totals 13 residues. CDR3 sequence reads: CASVATGAYEQYF. The CDR3 DNA sequence: TGTGCCAGCGTTGCAACGGGGGCCTACGAGCAGTACTTC.

This clonotype appeared many times. This chain uses TRBV15 with TRBJ2-7; 8 nucleotides align to TRBD1. This CDR3 has 14 residues. The J segment lost 3 bases and the V segment lost 1 base, leaving 2 bases of the junction unmatched. Germline values: CDR1 LNHNV, CDR2 YYDKDF (reference sequence). The CDR3 reads CATSRGTGIYEQYF. CDR3 DNA sequence: TGTGCCACCAGCAGAGGGACAGGGATCTACGAGCAGTACTTC.

The V call is TRBV30, the J call TRBJ1-3; 7 bases fit TRBD1. V was clipped by 1 base and J by 7 bases; unmatched bases: 19. In germline, CDR1 is GTSNPN, CDR2 SVGIG (reference sequence). The CDR3 is 18 amino acids. This chain's CDR3 is CAWSGRDSILLWSNTIYF. The CDR3 DNA follows: TGTGCCTGGAGTGGCCGGGACAGCATTCTACTTTGGAGCAACACCATATATTTT.

The genes are TRBV6-1 and TRBJ1-3; TRBD1 aligns across 7 bases. CDR1 is MNHNS, CDR2 SASEGT, per germline. This CDR3 is 15 amino acids long. The ends lost 6 bases at V and 5 bases at J; junction bases unmatched: 10. As DNA, the CDR3 is TGTGCCAGCAGCCCTGACAGGGCCTCGCGAAACACCATATATTTT. Protein sequence: CASSPDRASRNTIYF.

Regarding this clonotype: This CDR3 fails to terminate in the conserved phenylalanine or tryptophan, so it likely reflects a read error. It is unclear where the CDR3 begins or ends on the DNA, so no DNA is shown, and the CDR3 is as TCRdb lists it. Here the CDR3 reads CASSSETYNSPLRS. The chain carries TRBV12-3 or TRBV12-4 and TRBJ1-6. With termini counted, the CDR3 has 14 amino acids.

The chain recombines TRBV12-3 or TRBV12-4 with TRBJ2-7; D is possibly TRBD1 (6 bases). The length of the CDR3 is 14 residues. With 3 bases removed from V and 2 bases from J, the gap between germline ends came to 11 bases. CDR3 region: CASSFRGQTYEQYF. CDR3 sequence (DNA): TGTGCCAGCAGTTTCAGGGGCCAGACCTACGAGCAGTACTTC.

This clonotype was seen ten or more times. This sequence joins TRBV6-1 and TRBJ2-5; D is possibly TRBD1 (5 bases). The CDR3 spans 12 residues. The V gene lost 3 bases and the J gene lost 4 bases, with 6 bases spanning the gap. Per germline, CDR1 MNHNS and CDR2 SASEGT. This chain's CDR3 is CASSDRAETQYF. The CDR3 nucleotides read TGTGCCAGCAGTGACAGGGCAGAGACCCAGTACTTC.

The table lists this clonotype with many counts. The junction departs from the called germline gene at one end, perhaps through a read error. The chain joins TRBV12-3 or TRBV12-4 to TRBJ1-1; 7 positions match TRBD1. The CDR3 loop spans 15 amino acids. In DNA form, the CDR3 reads TGTGCCAGCGGATCCGGATTCCAGGGGGGCACTGGAGCTTTCTTT. It yields the protein CASGSGFQGGTGAFF.

The sample holds many counts of this clonotype. V is TRBV28 and J is TRBJ2-7; tentative D call: TRBD2 (6 bases). From germline, CDR1 is MDHEN and CDR2 SYDVKM. Trimming removed 3 bases at V and 0 bases at J, with 21 bases between. CDR3 length: 18 residues. The CDR3 DNA reads TGTGCCAGCAGTTTGGCGTGGCGGGGACGCGCGAGCTCCTACGAGCAGTACTTC. Translation gives CASSLAWRGRASSYEQYF.